This TCR beta chain came from a study of shared clonotypes between healthy human individuals. Study results and limitations: Apart from blood, nothing was sampled; tissue repertoires likely differ. Memory subsets generally showed smaller estimated richness than naive subsets did. A few donors shared approximately 5% of their naive CD4 clonotypes.

Samples underwent the assay at deep level. Assay used: immunoSEQ multiplex PCR; TCRdb lists only in-frame clones, some missing. The top ten clones hold nearly 25% of a sample with hundreds of thousands of clones, about 91% of them seen once. Naive CD8 populations comprised CD45RO-negative cells positively selected for CCR7, excluding terminally differentiated effector memory CD45RA+ cells. V dropped 0 bases and J dropped 0 bases, with 17 bases sitting between them. CDR3 length: 19 amino acids. Germline-derived CDR1 and CDR2 are SGHAT and FQNNGV. Note on this clone: Antigen specificity is unknown.

Sequencing used naive CD8+ T cells sorted from blood. V usage is TRBV11-2 and J usage is TRBJ2-2; D assignment may be TRBD1 or TRBD2 (5 bases each). The receptor comes from a man aged 30 to 45 in good health. The CDR3 nucleotides read TGTGCCAGCAGCTTAGATACCGGGGCAGGAATCTCGAACACCGGGGAGCTGTTTTTT. Encoded protein: CASSLDTGAGISNTGELFF.